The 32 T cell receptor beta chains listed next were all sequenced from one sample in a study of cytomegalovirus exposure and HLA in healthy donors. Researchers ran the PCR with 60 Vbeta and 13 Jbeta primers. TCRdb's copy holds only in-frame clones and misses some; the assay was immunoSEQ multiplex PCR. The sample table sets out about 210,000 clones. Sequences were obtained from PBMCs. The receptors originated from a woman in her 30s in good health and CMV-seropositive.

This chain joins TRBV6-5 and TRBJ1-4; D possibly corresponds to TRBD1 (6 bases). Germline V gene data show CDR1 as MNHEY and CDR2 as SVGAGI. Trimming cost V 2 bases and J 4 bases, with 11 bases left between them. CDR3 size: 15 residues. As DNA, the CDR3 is TGTGCCAGCAGTTACGGACAGTTGGGTAATGAAAAACTGTTTTTT. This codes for CASSYGQLGNEKLFF.

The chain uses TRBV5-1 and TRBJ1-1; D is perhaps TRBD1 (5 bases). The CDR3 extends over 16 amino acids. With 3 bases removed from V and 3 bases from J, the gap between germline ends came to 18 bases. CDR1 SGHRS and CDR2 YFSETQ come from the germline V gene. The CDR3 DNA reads TGCGCCAGCAGCTCAGGCCAGGGCGGGGCGTACACTGAAGCTTTCTTT. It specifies CASSSGQGGAYTEAFF.

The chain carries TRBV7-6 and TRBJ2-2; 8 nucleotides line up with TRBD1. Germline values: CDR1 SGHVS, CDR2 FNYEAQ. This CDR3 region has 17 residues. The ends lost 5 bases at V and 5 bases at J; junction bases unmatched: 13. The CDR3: CASSRIPTGVRTGELFF. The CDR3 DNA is TGTGCCAGCAGCCGGATACCGACAGGGGTCCGGACCGGGGAGCTGTTTTTT.

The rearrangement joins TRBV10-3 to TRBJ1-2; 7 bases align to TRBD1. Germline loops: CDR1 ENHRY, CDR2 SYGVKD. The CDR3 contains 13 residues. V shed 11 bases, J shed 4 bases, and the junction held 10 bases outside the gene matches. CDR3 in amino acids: CAVWAGGGYGYTF. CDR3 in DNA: TGTGCCGTGTGGGCAGGGGGAGGCTATGGCTACACCTTC.

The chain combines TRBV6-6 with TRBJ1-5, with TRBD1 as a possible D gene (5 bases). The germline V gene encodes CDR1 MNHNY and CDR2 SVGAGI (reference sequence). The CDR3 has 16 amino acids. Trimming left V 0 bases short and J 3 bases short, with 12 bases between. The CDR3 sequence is CASSYSGGEPNQPQHF. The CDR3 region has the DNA TGTGCCAGCAGTTACTCTGGGGGGGAACCCAATCAGCCCCAGCATTTT.

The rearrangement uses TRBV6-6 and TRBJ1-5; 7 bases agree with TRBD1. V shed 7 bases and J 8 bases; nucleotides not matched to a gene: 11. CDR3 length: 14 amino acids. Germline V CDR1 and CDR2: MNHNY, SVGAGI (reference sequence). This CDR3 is CASTSTGTVEPQHF. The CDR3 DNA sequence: TGTGCCAGCACATCGACAGGGACGGTCGAGCCCCAGCATTTT.

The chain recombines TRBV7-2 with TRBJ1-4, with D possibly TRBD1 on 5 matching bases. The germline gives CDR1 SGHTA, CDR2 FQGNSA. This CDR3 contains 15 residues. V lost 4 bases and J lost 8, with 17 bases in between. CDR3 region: CASSSQGSKQEKLFF. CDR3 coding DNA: TGTGCCAGCAGCTCCCAGGGATCAAAACAGGAAAAACTGTTTTTT.

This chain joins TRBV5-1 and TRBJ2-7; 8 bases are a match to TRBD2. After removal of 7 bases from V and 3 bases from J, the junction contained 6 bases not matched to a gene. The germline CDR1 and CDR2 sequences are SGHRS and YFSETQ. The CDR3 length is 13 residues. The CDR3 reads CASRVTSGYEQYF. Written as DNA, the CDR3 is TGCGCCAGCCGCGTCACTAGCGGCTACGAGCAGTACTTC.

As DNA, the CDR3 is TGTGCCAGCACCTTGACAGCAGTGAACACTGAAGCTTTCTTT. Translation gives CASTLTAVNTEAFF. This rearrangement joins TRBV9 to TRBJ1-1; the D gene is possibly TRBD1 (5 bases). Germline V gene lookup returns CDR1 SGDLS and CDR2 YYNGEE. The CDR3 covers 14 residues. With 6 bases removed from V and 0 bases from J, the gap between germline ends came to 12 bases.

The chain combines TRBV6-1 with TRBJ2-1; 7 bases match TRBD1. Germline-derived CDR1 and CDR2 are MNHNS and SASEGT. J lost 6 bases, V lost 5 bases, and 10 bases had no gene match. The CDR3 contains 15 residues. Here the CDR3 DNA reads TGTGCCAGCAGTCTGGACAGGATCCCCACCAATGAGCAGTTCTTC. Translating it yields CASSLDRIPTNEQFF.

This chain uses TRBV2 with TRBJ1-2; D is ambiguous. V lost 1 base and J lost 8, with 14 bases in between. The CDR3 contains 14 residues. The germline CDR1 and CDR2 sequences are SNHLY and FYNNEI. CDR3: CASSEEYTSGGYTF. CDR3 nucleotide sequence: TGTGCCAGCAGTGAAGAGTACACCAGCGGAGGCTACACCTTC.

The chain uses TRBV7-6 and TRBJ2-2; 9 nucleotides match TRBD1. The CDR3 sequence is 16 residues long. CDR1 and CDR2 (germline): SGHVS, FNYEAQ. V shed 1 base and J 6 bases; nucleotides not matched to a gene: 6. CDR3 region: CASSLGQGGVSGELFF. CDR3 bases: TGTGCCAGCAGCTTAGGACAGGGGGGAGTCTCCGGGGAGCTGTTTTTT.

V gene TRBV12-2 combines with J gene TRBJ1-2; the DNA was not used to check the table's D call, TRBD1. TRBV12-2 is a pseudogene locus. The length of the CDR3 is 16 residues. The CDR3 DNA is TGTGCAAGTCGCTTTGGCCGGACAGGGGGTCGCTATGGCTACACCTTC. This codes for CASRFGRTGGRYGYTF.

This CDR3 reads CAWSKAGGPEQYF. The CDR3, as DNA: TGTGCCTGGAGCAAAGCGGGAGGGCCCGAGCAGTACTTC. This chain uses TRBV30 with TRBJ2-7; 10 bases line up with TRBD2. CDR1 and CDR2 from the germline V gene are GTSNPN and SVGIG (reference sequence). This CDR3 contains 13 residues. V shed 3 bases, J shed 6 bases, and the junction held 5 bases outside the gene matches. Full variable domain (rest looked up from reference TRBV30 and TRBJ2-7): SQTIHQWPATLVQPVGSPLSLECTVEGTSNPNLYWYRQAAGRGLQLLFYSVGIGQISSEVPQNLSASRPQDRQFILSSKKLLLSDSGFYLCAWSKAGGPEQYFGPGTRLTVT.

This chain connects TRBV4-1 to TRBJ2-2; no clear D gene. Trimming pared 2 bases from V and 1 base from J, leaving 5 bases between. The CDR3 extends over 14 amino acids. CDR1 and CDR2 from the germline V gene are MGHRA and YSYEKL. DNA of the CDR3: TGCGCCAGCAGCCAACATGTGAACACCGGGGAGCTGTTTTTT. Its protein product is CASSQHVNTGELFF.

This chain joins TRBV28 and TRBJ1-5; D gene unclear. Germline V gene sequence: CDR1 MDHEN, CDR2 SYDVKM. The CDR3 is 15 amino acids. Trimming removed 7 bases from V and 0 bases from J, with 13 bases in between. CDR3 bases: TGTGCCAGCACCCGCCCAGTTTATAGCAATCAGCCCCAGCATTTT. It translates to CASTRPVYSNQPQHF.

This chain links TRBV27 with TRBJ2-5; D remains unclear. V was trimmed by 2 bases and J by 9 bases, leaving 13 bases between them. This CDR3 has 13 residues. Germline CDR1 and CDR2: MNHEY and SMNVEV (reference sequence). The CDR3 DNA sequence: TGTGCCAGCAGTTTAGGCCCCGTAAGTTCCCAGTACTTC. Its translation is CASSLGPVSSQYF.

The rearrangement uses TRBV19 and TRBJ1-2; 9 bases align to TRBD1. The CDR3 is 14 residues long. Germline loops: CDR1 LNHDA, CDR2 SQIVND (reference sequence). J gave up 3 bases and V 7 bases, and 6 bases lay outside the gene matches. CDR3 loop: CASTRTGEDYGYTF. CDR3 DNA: TGTGCCAGTACACGGACAGGGGAGGACTATGGCTACACCTTC.

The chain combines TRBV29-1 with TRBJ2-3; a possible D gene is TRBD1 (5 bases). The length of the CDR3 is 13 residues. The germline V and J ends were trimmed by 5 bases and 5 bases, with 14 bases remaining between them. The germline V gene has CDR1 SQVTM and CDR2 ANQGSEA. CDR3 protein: CSVTQDLRDTQYF. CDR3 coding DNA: TGCAGCGTTACACAGGACCTCCGAGATACGCAGTATTTT.

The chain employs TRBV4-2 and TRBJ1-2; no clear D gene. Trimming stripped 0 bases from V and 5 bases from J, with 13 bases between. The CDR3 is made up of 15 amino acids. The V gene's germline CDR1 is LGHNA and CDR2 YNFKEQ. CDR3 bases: TGTGCCAGCAGCCAAGATTGGTCGGGAAGGTATGGCTACACCTTC. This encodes CASSQDWSGRYGYTF.

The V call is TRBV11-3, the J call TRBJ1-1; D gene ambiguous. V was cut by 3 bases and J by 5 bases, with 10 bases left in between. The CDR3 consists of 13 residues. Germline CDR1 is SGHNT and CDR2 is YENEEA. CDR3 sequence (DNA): TGTGCCAGCAGCTTTCTGTCGGGTACTGAAGCTTTCTTT. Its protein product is CASSFLSGTEAFF. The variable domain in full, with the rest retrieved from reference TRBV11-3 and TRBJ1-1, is EAGVVQSPRYKIIEKKQPVAFWCNPISGHNTLYWYLQNLGQGPELLIRYENEEAVDDSQLPKDRFSAERLKGVDSTLKIQPAELGDSAVYLCASSFLSGTEAFFGQGTRLTVV.

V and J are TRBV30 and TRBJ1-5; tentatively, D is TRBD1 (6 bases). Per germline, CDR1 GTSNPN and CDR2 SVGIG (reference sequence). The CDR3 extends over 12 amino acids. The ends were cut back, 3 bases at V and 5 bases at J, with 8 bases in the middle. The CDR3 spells CAWSGQHQPQHF. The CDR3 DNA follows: TGTGCCTGGAGCGGACAGCATCAGCCCCAGCATTTT.

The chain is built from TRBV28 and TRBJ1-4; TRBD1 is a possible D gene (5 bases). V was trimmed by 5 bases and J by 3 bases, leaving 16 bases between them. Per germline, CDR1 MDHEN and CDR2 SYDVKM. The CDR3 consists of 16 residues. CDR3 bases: TGTGCCAGCAGTCCCCACCGGGCAGGGCCTAATGAAAAACTGTTTTTT. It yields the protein CASSPHRAGPNEKLFF.

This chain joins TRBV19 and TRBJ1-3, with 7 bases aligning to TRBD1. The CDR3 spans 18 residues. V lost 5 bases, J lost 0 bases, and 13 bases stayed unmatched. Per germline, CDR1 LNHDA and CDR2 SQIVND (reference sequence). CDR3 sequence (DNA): TGTGCCAGTAGTCCCTGGGGACAGCTTTTACTCTCTGGAAACACCATATATTTT. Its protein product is CASSPWGQLLLSGNTIYF.

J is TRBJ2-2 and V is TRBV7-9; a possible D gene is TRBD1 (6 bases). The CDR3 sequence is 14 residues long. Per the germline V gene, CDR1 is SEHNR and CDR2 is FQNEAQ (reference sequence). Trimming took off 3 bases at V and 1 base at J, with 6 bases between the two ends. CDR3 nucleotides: TGTGCCAGCAGCTTGACAGGGAACACCGGGGAGCTGTTTTTT. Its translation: CASSLTGNTGELFF.

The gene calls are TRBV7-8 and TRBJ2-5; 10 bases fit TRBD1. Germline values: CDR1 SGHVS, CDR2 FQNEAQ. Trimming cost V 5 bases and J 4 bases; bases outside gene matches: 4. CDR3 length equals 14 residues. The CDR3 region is CASSNDRGRETQYF. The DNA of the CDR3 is TGTGCCAGCAGCAATGACAGGGGGCGAGAGACCCAGTACTTC.

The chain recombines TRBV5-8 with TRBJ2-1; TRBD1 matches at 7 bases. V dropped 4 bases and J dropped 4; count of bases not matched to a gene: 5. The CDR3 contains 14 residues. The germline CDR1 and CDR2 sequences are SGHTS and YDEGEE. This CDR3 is CASSNDRVYNEQFF. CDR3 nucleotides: TGTGCCAGCAGCAATGACAGGGTGTACAATGAGCAGTTCTTC.

This chain's CDR3 is CASTLAGAYNEQFF. CDR3 in DNA: TGTGCCAGCACCTTAGCGGGAGCCTACAATGAGCAGTTCTTC. The chain joins TRBV28 to TRBJ2-1, with 9 bases identical to TRBD2. The CDR3 has 14 residues. V dropped 7 bases and J dropped 2; count of bases not matched to a gene: 3. The germline V gene encodes CDR1 MDHEN and CDR2 SYDVKM.

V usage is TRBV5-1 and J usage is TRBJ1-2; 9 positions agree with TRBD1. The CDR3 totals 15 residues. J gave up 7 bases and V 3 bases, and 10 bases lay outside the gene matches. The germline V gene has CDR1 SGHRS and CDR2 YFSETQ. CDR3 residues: CASSSSGTGLIGYTF. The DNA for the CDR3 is TGCGCCAGCAGCTCCTCCGGGACAGGGTTAATTGGCTACACCTTC. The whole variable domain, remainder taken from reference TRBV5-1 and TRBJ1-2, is KAGVTQTPRYLIKTRGQQVTLSCSPISGHRSVSWYQQTPGQGLQFLFEYFSETQRNKGNFPGRFSGRQFSNSRSEMNVSTLELGDSALYLCASSSSGTGLIGYTFGSGTRLTVV.

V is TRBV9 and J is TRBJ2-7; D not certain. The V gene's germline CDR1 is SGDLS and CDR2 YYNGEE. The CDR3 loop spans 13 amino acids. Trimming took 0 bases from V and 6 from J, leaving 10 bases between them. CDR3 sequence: CASSVVGGREQYF. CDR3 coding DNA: TGTGCCAGCAGCGTAGTCGGTGGGCGCGAGCAGTACTTC.

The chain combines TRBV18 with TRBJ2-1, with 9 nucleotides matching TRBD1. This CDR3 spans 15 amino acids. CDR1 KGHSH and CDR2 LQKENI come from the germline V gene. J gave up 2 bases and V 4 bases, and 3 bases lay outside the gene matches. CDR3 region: CASSQGQGTYNEQFF. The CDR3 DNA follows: TGTGCCAGCTCACAGGGACAGGGTACCTACAATGAGCAGTTCTTC. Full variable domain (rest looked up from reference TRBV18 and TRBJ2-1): NAGVMQNPRHLVRRRGQEARLRCSPMKGHSHVYWYRQLPEEGLKFMVYLQKENIIDESGMPKERFSAEFPKEGPSILRIQQVVRGDSAAYFCASSQGQGTYNEQFFGPGTRLTVL.

The DNA of the CDR3 is TGTGCCAGCAGTGAAAGGGCTAGCGGCACCTACGAGCAGTACTTC. This gives the protein CASSERASGTYEQYF. The J gene is TRBJ2-7, the V gene TRBV2, with 7 bases that match TRBD2. CDR3 length: 15 amino acids. V shed 2 bases, J shed 2 bases, and the junction held 6 bases outside the gene matches. Germline CDR1 reads SNHLY; CDR2 reads FYNNEI.